This is a list of T cell receptor beta chains from one sample in a study of regulatory T cells in long-lasting Graves disease. MiXCR, applied by TCRdb to the multiplex PCR reads, yields one record per CDR3 protein. The table lists about 400,000 distinct CDR3 sequences, 15% to 19% of them singletons. This specimen consisted of peripheral blood mononuclear cells (PBMCs), obtained at new diagnosis, from a patient treated with antithyroid drugs. These TCRs come from a female donor with Graves disease. Both conserved end residues are part of each CDR3.

v_call: TRBV12-3/TRBV12-4
cdr3_aa: CASSLRDGTYEQYF

v_call: TRBV27
cdr3_aa: CASRDTGIYGYTF

v_call: TRBV7-9
cdr3_aa: CASSPQKGGDRNEQFF

v_call: TRBV4-1
cdr3_aa: CASSQLLDNEQFF

v_call: TRBV3-1
cdr3_aa: CASSQEEGFSYGYTF

v_call: TRBV20-1
cdr3_aa: CSAHIGGADYEQYF

v_call: TRBV15
cdr3_aa: CATSTQGDQPQHF

v_call: TRBV27
cdr3_aa: CASRLGQVGNQPQHF

v_call: TRBV4-3
cdr3_aa: CASSQDLGIYGYTF

v_call: TRBV4-3
cdr3_aa: CASSPRREQGQNEQFF

v_call: TRBV6-1
cdr3_aa: CASSSFLQGALGTEAFF

v_call: TRBV2
cdr3_aa: CASSIYGANVLTF

v_call: TRBV12-3/TRBV12-4
cdr3_aa: CASSKRVGASGRDTQYF

v_call: TRBV27
cdr3_aa: CASTTTSGRIGSYNEQFF

v_call: TRBV12-3/TRBV12-4
cdr3_aa: CASSFDSLGGGQFF

v_call: TRBV27
cdr3_aa: CASSLSAGNYGYTF

v_call: TRBV28
cdr3_aa: CASRSWPNTGELFF

v_call: TRBV9
cdr3_aa: CASSAGLVGNQPQHF

v_call: TRBV20-1
cdr3_aa: CSAGRTGRTNTGELFF

v_call: TRBV12-5
cdr3_aa: CASGLPGGVPNEQFF

v_call: TRBV6-1
cdr3_aa: CASSEPGTEAFF

v_call: TRBV6-1
cdr3_aa: CASHHRVEQFF

v_call: TRBV2
cdr3_aa: CASRQVPTNEKLFF

v_call: TRBV4-1
cdr3_aa: CASSQPRDTEAFF

v_call: TRBV6-5
cdr3_aa: CASSYGGRWRGYTF

v_call: TRBV7-2
cdr3_aa: CASSRQAGGSTEAFF

v_call: TRBV5-1
cdr3_aa: CASSLDPENTEAFF

v_call: TRBV4-1
cdr3_aa: CASSQDRALEAFF

v_call: TRBV28
cdr3_aa: CASSPRGPGYTF

v_call: TRBV27
cdr3_aa: CASSPRRGAHNHGYTF

v_call: TRBV18
cdr3_aa: CASSPGTTQETQYF

v_call: TRBV30
cdr3_aa: CAYQGAYEQYF

v_call: TRBV20-1
cdr3_aa: CSVGGGDWYQETQYF

v_call: TRBV20-1
cdr3_aa: CSARGGPSTEAFF

v_call: TRBV12-3/TRBV12-4
cdr3_aa: CASSFYANEQYF

v_call: TRBV6-5
cdr3_aa: CASSFKSGQVNYGYTF

v_call: TRBV29-1
cdr3_aa: CSVEDTDELSYEQYF

v_call: TRBV20-1
cdr3_aa: CSATGSSFYEQYF

v_call: TRBV6-5
cdr3_aa: CASSYSTSGAGELFF

v_call: TRBV7-2
cdr3_aa: CASSLDGSVQSSYF